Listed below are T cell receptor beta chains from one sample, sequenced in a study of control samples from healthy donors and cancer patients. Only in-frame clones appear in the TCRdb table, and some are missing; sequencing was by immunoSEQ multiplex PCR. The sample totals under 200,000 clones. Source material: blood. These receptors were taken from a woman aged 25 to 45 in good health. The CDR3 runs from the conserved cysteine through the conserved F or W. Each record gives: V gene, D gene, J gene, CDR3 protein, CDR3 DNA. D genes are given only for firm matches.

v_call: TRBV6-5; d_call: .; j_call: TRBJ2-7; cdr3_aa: CASSYSMAGGPYEQYF; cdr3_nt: TGTGCCAGCAGTTACTCGATGGCGGGTGGCCCCTACGAGCAGTACTTC
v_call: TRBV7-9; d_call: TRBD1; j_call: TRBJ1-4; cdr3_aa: CASRRTGVKLFF; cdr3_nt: TGTGCCAGCAGGCGAACAGGGGTAAAACTGTTTTTT
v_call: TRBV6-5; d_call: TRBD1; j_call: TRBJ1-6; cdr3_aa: CASRGGQGRYSPLHF; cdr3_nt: TGTGCCAGCAGGGGGGGACAGGGGCGTTATTCACCCCTCCACTTT
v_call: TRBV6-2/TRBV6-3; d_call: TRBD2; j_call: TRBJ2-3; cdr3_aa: CASSAGLAGVSSFEPTDTQYF; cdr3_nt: TGTGCCAGCAGTGCTGGACTAGCGGGGGTCAGTTCCTTCGAACCCACAGATACGCAGTATTTT
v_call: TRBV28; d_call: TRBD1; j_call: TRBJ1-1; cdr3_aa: CASSPQGARWGEDRMNTEAFF; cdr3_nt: TGTGCCAGCAGCCCCCAGGGGGCCCGGTGGGGGGAGGACCGTATGAACACTGAAGCTTTCTTT
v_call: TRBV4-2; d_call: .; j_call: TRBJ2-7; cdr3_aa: CASSTSSGGHEQYF; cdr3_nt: TGTGCCAGCAGCACCTCTTCCGGGGGCCACGAGCAGTACTTC
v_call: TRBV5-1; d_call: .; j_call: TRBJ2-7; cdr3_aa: CASSLADTIGAEQYF; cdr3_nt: TGCGCCAGCAGCTTGGCCGACACCATCGGGGCCGAGCAGTACTTC
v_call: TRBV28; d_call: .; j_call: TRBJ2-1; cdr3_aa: CASTEAGLNEQFF; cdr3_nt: TGTGCCAGCACGGAAGCGGGCCTGAATGAGCAGTTCTTC
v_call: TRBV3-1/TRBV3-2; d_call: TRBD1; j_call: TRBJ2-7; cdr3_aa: CASSPTGVPYEQYF; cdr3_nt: TGTGCCAGCAGCCCGACAGGGGTCCCCTACGAGCAGTACTTC
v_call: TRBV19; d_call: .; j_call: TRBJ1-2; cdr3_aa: CASSPRAGRGYGYTF; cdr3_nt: TGTGCCAGTAGTCCGAGGGCGGGACGGGGATATGGCTACACCTTC
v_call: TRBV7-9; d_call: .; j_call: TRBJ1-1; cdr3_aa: CASSYPKGLPAPDTEAFF; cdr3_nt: TGTGCCAGCAGCTACCCCAAGGGACTGCCTGCACCGGACACTGAAGCTTTCTTT
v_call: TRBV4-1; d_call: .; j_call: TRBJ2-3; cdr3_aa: CASSQFGFGRQYF; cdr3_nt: TGCGCCAGCAGCCAATTTGGATTTGGACGGCAGTATTTT
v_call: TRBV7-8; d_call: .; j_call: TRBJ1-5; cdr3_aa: CASSGWTGNQPQHF; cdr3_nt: TGTGCCAGCAGCGGCTGGACGGGCAATCAGCCCCAGCATTTT
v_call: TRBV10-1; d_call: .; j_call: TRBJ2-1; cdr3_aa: CASSENPGQYNEQFF; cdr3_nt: TGCGCCAGCAGTGAAAATCCCGGGCAATACAATGAGCAGTTCTTC
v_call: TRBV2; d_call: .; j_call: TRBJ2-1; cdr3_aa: CASSSRGIFDNEQFF; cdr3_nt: TGTGCCAGCAGCAGCCGAGGGATTTTCGACAATGAGCAGTTCTTC
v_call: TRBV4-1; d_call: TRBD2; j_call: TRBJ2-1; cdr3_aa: CASSQGAGGQYNEQFF; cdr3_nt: TGCGCCAGCAGCCAAGGCGCGGGGGGGCAATACAATGAGCAGTTCTTC
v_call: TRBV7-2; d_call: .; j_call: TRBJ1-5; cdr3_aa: CASSPELGLYSNQPQHF; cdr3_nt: TGTGCCAGCAGCCCGGAGTTGGGCCTCTATAGCAATCAGCCCCAGCATTTT
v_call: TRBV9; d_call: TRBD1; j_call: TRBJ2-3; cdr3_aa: CASSAAQQGASTQYF; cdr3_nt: TGTGCCAGCAGCGCGGCACAACAGGGGGCAAGTACGCAGTATTTT
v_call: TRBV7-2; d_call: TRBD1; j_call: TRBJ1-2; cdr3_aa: CASSIESDRVGHGYTF; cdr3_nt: TGTGCCAGCAGCATAGAGTCGGACAGGGTGGGACATGGCTACACCTTC
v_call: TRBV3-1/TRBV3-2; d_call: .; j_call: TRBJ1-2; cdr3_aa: CASSQGGSDYGYTF; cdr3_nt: TGTGCCAGCAGCCAAGGGGGGAGTGACTATGGCTACACCTTC
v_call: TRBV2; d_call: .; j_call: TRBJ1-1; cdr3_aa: CASRGGGNTEAFF; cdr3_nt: TGTGCCAGCAGGGGGGGAGGGAACACTGAAGCTTTCTTT
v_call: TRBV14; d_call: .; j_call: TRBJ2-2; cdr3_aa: CASSRSRLNTGELFF; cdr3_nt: TGTGCCAGCAGTCGTAGTCGTCTGAACACCGGGGAGCTGTTTTTT
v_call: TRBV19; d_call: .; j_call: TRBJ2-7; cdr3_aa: CASSTRVAGYEQYF; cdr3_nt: TGTGCCAGTAGTACCCGAGTCGCGGGGTACGAGCAGTACTTC
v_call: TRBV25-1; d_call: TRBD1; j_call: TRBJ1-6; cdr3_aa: CASSGTGTGYSPLHF; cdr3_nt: TGTGCCAGCAGTGGCACCGGGACAGGTTATTCACCCCTCCACTTT
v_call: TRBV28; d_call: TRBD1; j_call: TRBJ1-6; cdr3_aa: CASSLSRTGGYSPLHF; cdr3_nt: TGTGCCAGCAGTTTATCTCGGACAGGGGGCTATTCACCCCTCCACTTT
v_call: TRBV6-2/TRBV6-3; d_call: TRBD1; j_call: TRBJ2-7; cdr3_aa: CASSLKYRGTYEQYF; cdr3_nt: TGTGCCAGCAGCCTCAAATACAGGGGAACCTACGAGCAGTACTTC
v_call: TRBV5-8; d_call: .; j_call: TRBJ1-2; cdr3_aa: CASSLLVYGYTF; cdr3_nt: TGTGCCAGCAGCTTACTGGTCTATGGCTACACCTTC
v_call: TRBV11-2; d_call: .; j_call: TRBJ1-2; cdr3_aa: CASSLTGSGYTF; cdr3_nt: TGTGCCAGCAGCTTGACAGGCTCTGGCTACACCTTC
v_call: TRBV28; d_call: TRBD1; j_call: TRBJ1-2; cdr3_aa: CASRSGQGAYGYTF; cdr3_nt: TGTGCCAGCCGCTCCGGACAGGGGGCCTATGGCTACACCTTC
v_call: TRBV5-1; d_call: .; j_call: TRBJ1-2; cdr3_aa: CASSLGGGSYGYTF; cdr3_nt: TGCGCCAGCAGCCTCGGCGGGGGATCTTATGGCTACACCTTC
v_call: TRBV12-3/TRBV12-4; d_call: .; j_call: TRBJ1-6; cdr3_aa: CASSLGTESPLHF; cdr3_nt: TGTGCCAGCAGTTTAGGCACAGAGTCACCCCTCCACTTT
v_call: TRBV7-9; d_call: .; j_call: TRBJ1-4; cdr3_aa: CASSLLSGTLSEKLFF; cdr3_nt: TGTGCCAGCAGCTTACTGAGCGGGACCCTCAGTGAAAAACTGTTTTTT
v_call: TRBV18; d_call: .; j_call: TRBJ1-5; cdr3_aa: CASSGGGDQPQHF; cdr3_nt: TGTGCCAGCTCCGGGGGAGGGGATCAGCCCCAGCATTTT
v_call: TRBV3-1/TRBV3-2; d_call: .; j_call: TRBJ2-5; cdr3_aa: CASSRQETQYF; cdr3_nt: TGTGCCAGCAGCCGACAAGAGACCCAGTACTTC
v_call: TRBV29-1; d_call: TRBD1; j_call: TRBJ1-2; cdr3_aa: CSVDRQGALYGYTF; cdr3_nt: TGCAGCGTTGATAGGCAGGGGGCTTTGTATGGCTACACCTTC
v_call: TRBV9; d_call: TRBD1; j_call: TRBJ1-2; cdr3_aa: CASSVDRDRGDYGYTF; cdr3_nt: TGTGCCAGCAGCGTAGATAGGGACAGGGGGGACTATGGCTACACCTTC
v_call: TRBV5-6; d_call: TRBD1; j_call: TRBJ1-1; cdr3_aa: CASSSNPDRGNTEAFF; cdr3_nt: TGTGCCAGCAGCTCGAACCCGGACAGGGGAAACACTGAAGCTTTCTTT
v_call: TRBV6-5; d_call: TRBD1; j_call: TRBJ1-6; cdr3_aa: CASTGTESSPLHF; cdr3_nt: TGTGCCAGTACCGGGACAGAAAGTTCACCCCTCCACTTT
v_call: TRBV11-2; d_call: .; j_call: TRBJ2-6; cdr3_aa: CASSWGSGANVLTF; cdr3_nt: TGTGCCAGCAGCTGGGGATCCGGGGCCAACGTCCTGACTTTC
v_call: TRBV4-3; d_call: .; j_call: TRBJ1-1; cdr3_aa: CASSQDRVRYPNTEAFF; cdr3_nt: TGCGCCAGCAGCCAAGATAGGGTACGGTACCCGAACACTGAAGCTTTCTTT
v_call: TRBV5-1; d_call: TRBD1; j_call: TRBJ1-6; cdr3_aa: CASGAGTGNSPLHF; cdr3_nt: TGCGCCAGCGGGGCCGGGACAGGGAACTCACCCCTCCACTTT
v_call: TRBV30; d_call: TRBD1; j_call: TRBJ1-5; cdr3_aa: CAWDTGGNQPQHF; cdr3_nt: TGTGCCTGGGACACAGGGGGCAATCAGCCCCAGCATTTT
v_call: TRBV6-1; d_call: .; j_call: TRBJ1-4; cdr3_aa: CASSESGTTTNEKLFF; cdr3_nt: TGTGCCAGCAGTGAATCAGGGACGACAACTAATGAAAAACTGTTTTTT
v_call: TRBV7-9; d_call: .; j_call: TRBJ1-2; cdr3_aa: CASSSYPGTTYGYTF; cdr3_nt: TGTGCCAGCAGCTCATATCCCGGGACCACATATGGCTACACCTTC
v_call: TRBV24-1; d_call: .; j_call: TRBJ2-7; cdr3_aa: CATSDSDHYEQYF; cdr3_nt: TGTGCCACCAGTGATTCCGACCACTACGAGCAGTACTTC
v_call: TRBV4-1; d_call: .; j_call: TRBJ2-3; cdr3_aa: CASSHPGAADTQYF; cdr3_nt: TGCGCCAGCAGCCACCCCGGGGCGGCAGATACGCAGTATTTT
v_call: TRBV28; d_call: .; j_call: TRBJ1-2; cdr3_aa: CASSQGGYGYTF; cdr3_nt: TGTGCCAGCAGCCAGGGCGGCTATGGCTACACCTTC
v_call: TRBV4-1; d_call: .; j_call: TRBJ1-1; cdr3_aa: CASSRPGGNTEAFF; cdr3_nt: TGCGCCAGCAGCCGTCCCGGGGGGAACACTGAAGCTTTCTTT
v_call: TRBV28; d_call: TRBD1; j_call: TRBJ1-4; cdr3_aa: CASSLDRANEKLFF; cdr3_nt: TGTGCCAGCAGTTTAGACAGGGCTAATGAAAAACTGTTTTTT
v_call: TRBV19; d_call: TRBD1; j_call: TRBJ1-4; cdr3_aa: CASTPRQGGEKLFF; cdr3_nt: TGTGCCAGTACACCGCGACAGGGAGGTGAAAAACTGTTTTTT
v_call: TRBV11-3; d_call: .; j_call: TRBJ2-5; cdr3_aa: CASSLDKGKQETQYF; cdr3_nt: TGTGCCAGCAGCTTAGATAAGGGGAAACAAGAGACCCAGTACTTC
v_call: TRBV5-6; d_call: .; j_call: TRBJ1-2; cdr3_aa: CASSPPGWGGYTF; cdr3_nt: TGTGCCAGCAGCCCCCCCGGTTGGGGCGGCTACACCTTC